This entry lists 9 T cell receptor beta chains sequenced from one sample in a study of blood T cell repertoires in COVID-19. Produced via immunoSEQ multiplex PCR; TCRdb's table is partial and in-frame only. In the table there are 200,000 to 250,000 clones, around 84% of which are singletons. Sequenced input: peripheral blood. These receptors originate from an elderly woman with active or convalescent COVID-19.

This clone has a single count. This CDR3 reads CASSRTPSYEQYF. CDR3 nucleotide sequence: TGTGCCAGCAGTCGTACACCTTCCTACGAGCAGTACTTC. The chain joins TRBV28 to TRBJ2-7; no clear D. Germline V gene lookup returns CDR1 MDHEN and CDR2 SYDVKM. This CDR3 has 13 amino acids. V lost 5 bases to trimming and J lost 1 base, with 9 bases between them.

The chain employs TRBV9 and TRBJ2-7; the match to TRBD2 covers 9 bases. Germline values: CDR1 SGDLS, CDR2 YYNGEE. J gave up 3 bases and V 3 bases, and 7 bases lay outside the gene matches. The CDR3 consists of 15 residues. In nucleotides, the CDR3 is TGTGCCAGCAGCGCGACTAGCGGAGCCTACTACGAGCAGTACTTC. Its protein is CASSATSGAYYEQYF.

The rearrangement links TRBV4-1 to TRBJ2-5, with D perhaps TRBD1 (5 bases). Trimming stripped 1 base from V and 5 bases from J, with 17 bases between. The CDR3 length is 16 residues. Per germline, CDR1 MGHRA and CDR2 YSYEKL. Here the CDR3 reads CASSQGYQGRGETQYF. The CDR3 coding sequence is TGCGCCAGCAGCCAAGGGTACCAGGGTAGGGGTGAGACCCAGTACTTC.

This clone was counted between two and nine times. J is TRBJ2-7 and V is TRBV6-5, with D maybe TRBD1 (6 bases). The V gene's germline CDR1 is MNHEY and CDR2 SVGAGI. CDR3 length: 14 residues. V was clipped by 6 bases and J by 3 bases, with 15 bases between them. The DNA of the CDR3 is TGTGCCAGCAGCCCCCAACAGGGATTCTACGAGCAGTACTTC. Translating gives CASSPQQGFYEQYF.

The chain recombines TRBV18 with TRBJ2-7; D is ambiguous. Trimming took 2 bases from V and 5 from J, leaving 16 bases between them. The germline CDR1 and CDR2 sequences are KGHSH and LQKENI. This CDR3 contains 15 residues. In DNA form, the CDR3 reads TGTGCCAGCTCACCATCGGGTGGAGTTACGAACGAGCAGTACTTC. Its translation is CASSPSGGVTNEQYF.

The V and J genes are TRBV12-3 or TRBV12-4 and TRBJ1-5, with 9 bases aligning to TRBD1. The CDR3 contains 13 residues. J was trimmed by 7 bases and V by 6 bases; bases with no gene match: 4. The CDR3 here is CASSRDRAQPQHF. CDR3 DNA: TGTGCCAGCAGCCGGGACAGGGCCCAGCCCCAGCATTTT.

This chain connects TRBV14 to TRBJ2-3, with D possibly being TRBD2 (6 bases). V was shortened by 0 bases and J by 2 bases, with 12 bases between the two germline ends. This CDR3 contains 16 residues. Germline assignment: CDR1 SGHDN and CDR2 FVKESK. The CDR3 DNA follows: TGTGCCAGCAGCCAAGACCTAGCGATTAACACAGATACGCAGTATTTT. As protein: CASSQDLAINTDTQYF.

The DNA of the CDR3 is TGTGCCAGCACCCCGACAGGGATGAACACTGAAGCTTTCTTT. This gives the protein CASTPTGMNTEAFF. The genes are TRBV18 and TRBJ1-1; 7 nucleotides align to TRBD1. Unmatched junction bases numbered 6, after V lost 8 bases and J lost 0 bases. Per germline, CDR1 KGHSH and CDR2 LQKENI. This CDR3 is 14 amino acids long.

The V and J genes are TRBV14 and TRBJ2-5; D is possibly TRBD2 (5 bases). CDR1 and CDR2 (germline): SGHDN, FVKESK. The CDR3 sequence is 13 residues long. Trimming cost V 6 bases and J 7 bases, with 15 bases left between them. CDR3: CASSPRARRTQYF. The CDR3, as DNA: TGTGCCAGCAGTCCGAGGGCACGGCGGACCCAGTACTTC.